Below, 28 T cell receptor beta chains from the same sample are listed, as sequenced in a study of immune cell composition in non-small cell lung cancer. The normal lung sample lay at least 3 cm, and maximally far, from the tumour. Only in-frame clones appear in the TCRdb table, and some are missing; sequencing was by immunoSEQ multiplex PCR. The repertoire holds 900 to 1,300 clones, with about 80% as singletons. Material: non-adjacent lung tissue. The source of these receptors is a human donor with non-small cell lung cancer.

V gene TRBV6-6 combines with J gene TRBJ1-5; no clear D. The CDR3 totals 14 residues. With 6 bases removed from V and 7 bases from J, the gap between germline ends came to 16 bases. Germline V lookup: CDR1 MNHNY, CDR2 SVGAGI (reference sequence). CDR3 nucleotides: TGTGCCAGCAGCACTAAGGCCGGTGCCCAGCCCCAGCATTTT. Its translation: CASSTKAGAQPQHF.

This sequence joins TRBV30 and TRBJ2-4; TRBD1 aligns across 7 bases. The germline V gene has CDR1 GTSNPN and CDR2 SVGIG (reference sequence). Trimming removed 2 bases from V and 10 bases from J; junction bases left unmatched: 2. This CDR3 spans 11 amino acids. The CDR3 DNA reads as TGTGCCTGGAGTAACAGGGGTATTCAGTACTTC. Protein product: CAWSNRGIQYF.

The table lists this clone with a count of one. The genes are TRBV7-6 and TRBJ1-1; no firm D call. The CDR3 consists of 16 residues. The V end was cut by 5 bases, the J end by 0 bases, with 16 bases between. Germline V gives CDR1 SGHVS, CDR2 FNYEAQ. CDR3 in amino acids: CASSRDYPSMNTEAFF. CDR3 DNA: TGTGCCAGCAGCCGCGACTACCCATCGATGAACACTGAAGCTTTCTTT.

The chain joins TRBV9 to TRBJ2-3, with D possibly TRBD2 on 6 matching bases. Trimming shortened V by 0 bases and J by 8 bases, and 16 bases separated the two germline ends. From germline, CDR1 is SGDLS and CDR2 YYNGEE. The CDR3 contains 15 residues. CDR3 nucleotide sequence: TGTGCCAGCAGCGTAGGTGGGGCCCCGGAGGGTACGCAGTATTTT. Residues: CASSVGGAPEGTQYF. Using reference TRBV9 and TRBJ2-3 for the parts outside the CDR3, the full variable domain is DSGVTQTPKHLITATGQRVTLRCSPRSGDLSVYWYQQSLDQGLQFLIQYYNGEERAKGNILERFSAQQFPDLHSELNLSSLELGDSALYFCASSVGGAPEGTQYFGPGTRLTVL.

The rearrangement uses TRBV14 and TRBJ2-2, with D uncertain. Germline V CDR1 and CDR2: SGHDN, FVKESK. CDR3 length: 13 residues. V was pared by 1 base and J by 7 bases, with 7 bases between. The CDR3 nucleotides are TGTGCCAGCAGCCAAGCCCTGTTCGGGGAGCTGTTTTTT. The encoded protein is CASSQALFGELFF.

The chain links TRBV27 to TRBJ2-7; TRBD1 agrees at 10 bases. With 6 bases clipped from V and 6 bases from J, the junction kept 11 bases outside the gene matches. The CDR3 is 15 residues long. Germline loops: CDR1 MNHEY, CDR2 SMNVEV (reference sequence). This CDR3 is CASSGTGTGVREQYF. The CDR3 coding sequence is TGTGCCAGCAGCGGCACCGGGACAGGGGTTCGCGAGCAGTACTTC.

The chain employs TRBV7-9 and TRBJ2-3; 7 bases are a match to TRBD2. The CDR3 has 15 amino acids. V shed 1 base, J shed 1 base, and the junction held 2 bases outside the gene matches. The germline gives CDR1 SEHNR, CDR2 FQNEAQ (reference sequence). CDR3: CASSLDTSGTDTQYF. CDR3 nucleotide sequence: TGTGCCAGCAGCTTAGACACTAGCGGCACAGATACGCAGTATTTT. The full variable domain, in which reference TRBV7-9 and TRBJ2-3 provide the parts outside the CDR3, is DTGVSQNPRHKITKRGQNVTFRCDPISEHNRLYWYRQTLGQGPEFLTYFQNEAQLEKSRLLSDRFSAERPKGSFSTLEIQRTEQGDSAMYLCASSLDTSGTDTQYFGPGTRLTVL.

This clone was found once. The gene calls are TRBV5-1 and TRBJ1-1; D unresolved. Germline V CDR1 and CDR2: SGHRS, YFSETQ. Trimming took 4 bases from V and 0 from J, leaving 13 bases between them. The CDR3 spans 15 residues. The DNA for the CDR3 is TGCGCCAGCAGCCCCCGGGAGGGAATGAACACTGAAGCTTTCTTT. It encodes CASSPREGMNTEAFF.

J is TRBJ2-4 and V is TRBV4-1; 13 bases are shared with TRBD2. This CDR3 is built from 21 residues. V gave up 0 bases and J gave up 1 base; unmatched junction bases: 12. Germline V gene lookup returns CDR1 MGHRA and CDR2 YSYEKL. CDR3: CASSQESLLAGGREAKNIQYF. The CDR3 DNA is TGCGCCAGCAGCCAAGAAAGCCTACTAGCGGGGGGGCGTGAGGCCAAAAACATTCAGTACTTC.

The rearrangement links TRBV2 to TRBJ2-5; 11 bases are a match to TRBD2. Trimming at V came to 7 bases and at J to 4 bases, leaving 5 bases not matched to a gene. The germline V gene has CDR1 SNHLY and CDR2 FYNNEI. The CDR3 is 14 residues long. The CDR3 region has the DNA TGTGCCAGCACGCGGCTAGCGGGGGGAGAGACCCAGTACTTC. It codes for CASTRLAGGETQYF.

CDR3 bases: TGTGCCAGCAGTTTCTCAACCCCGGGACAGGGATTTTCAGATACGCAGTATTTT. It codes for CASSFSTPGQGFSDTQYF. The rearrangement uses TRBV27 and TRBJ2-3; 9 nucleotides match TRBD1. The CDR3 extends over 18 amino acids. Trimming took 3 bases from V and 4 from J; bases not matched to a gene: 14. Per germline, CDR1 MNHEY and CDR2 SMNVEV (reference sequence).

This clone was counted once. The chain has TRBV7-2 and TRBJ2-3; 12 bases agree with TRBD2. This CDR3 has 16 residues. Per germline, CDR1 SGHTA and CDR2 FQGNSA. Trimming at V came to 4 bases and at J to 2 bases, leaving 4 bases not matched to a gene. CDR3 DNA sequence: TGTGCCAGCAGCTCCGGACTAGCGGGGTCCACAGATACGCAGTATTTT. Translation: CASSSGLAGSTDTQYF.

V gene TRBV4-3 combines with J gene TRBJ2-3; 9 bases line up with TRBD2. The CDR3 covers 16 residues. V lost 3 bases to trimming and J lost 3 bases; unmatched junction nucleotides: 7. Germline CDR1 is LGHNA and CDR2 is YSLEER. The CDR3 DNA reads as TGCGCCAGCAGCCAGTCTAGCGGGACGTTGACAGATACGCAGTATTTT. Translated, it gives CASSQSSGTLTDTQYF.

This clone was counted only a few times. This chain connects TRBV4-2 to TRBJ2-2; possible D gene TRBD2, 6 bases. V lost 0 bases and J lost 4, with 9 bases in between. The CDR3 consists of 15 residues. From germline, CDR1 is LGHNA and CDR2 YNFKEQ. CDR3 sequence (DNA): TGTGCCAGCAGCCAAGATCTCGGGGGCACCGGGGAGCTGTTTTTT. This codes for CASSQDLGGTGELFF.

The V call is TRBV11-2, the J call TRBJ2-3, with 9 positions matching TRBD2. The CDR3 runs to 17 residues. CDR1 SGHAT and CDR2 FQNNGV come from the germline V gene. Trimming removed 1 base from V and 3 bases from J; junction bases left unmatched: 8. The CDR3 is CASSLGGLAGVTDTQYF. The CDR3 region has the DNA TGTGCCAGCAGCTTAGGGGGGTTAGCGGGGGTAACAGATACGCAGTATTTT.

CDR3 in amino acids: CASSSQGYEQYF. CDR3 in DNA: TGTGCCAGCAGCTCACAGGGTTACGAGCAGTACTTC. This chain uses TRBV11-2 with TRBJ2-7; a possible D gene is TRBD1 (6 bases). The CDR3 runs 12 residues. V shed 4 bases and J shed 4 bases, with 8 bases lying between them. The germline gives CDR1 SGHAT, CDR2 FQNNGV.

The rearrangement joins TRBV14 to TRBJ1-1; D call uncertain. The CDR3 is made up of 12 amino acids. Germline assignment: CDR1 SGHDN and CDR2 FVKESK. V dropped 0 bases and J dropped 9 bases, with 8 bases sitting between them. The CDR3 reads CASSQERHQAFF. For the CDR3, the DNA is TGTGCCAGCAGCCAAGAGAGACACCAAGCTTTCTTT.

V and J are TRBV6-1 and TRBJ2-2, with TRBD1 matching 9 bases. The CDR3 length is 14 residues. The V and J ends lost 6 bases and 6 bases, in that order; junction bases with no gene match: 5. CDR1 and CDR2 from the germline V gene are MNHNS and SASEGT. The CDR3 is CASSRDRDAGELFF. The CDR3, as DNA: TGTGCCAGCAGCCGGGACAGGGATGCCGGGGAGCTGTTTTTT.

CDR3 in amino acids: CASSLAASGDQETQYF. DNA of the CDR3: TGCGCCAGCAGCTTGGCGGCTAGCGGGGATCAAGAGACCCAGTACTTC. The chain recombines TRBV5-1 with TRBJ2-5; 9 nucleotides align to TRBD2. CDR1 is SGHRS, CDR2 YFSETQ, per germline. The V and J ends lost 0 bases and 2 bases, in that order; junction bases with no gene match: 5. The CDR3 consists of 16 residues.

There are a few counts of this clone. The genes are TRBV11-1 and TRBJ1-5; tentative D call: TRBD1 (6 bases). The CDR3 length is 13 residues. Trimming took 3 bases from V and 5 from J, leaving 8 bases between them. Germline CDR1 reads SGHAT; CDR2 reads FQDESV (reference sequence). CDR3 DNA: TGTGCCAGCAGCTTGGGGGCGGATCAGCCCCAGCATTTT. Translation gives CASSLGADQPQHF.

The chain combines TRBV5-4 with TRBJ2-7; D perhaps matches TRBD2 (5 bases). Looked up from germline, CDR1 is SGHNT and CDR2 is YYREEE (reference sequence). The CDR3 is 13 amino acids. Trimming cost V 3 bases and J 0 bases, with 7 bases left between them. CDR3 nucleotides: TGTGCCAGCAGCTATCGGGACTCCTACGAGCAGTACTTC. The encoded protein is CASSYRDSYEQYF.

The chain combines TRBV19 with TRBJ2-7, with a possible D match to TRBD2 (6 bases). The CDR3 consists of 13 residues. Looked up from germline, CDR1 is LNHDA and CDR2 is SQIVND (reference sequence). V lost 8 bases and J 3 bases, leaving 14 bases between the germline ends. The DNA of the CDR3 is TGTGCCAGTGGGGGGACGGGGGTCTACGAGCAGTACTTC. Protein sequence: CASGGTGVYEQYF.

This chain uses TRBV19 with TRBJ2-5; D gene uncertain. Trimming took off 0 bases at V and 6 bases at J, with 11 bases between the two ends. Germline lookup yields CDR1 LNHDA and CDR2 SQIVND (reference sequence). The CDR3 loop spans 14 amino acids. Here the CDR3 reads CASSIDTSLKTQYF. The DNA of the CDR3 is TGTGCCAGTAGTATAGATACGAGTTTAAAGACCCAGTACTTC. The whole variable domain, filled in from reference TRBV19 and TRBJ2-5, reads DGGITQSPKYLFRKEGQNVTLSCEQNLNHDAMYWYRQDPGQGLRLIYYSQIVNDFQKGDIAEGYSVSREKKESFPLTVTSAQKNPTAFYLCASSIDTSLKTQYFGPGTRLLVL.

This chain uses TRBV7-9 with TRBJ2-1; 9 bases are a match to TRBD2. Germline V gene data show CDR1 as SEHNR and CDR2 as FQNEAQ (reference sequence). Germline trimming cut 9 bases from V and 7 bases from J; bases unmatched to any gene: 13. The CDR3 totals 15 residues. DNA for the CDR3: TGTGCCAGTACCCTCTCCGGGACTAGCTTTAATGAGCAGTTCTTC. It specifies CASTLSGTSFNEQFF.

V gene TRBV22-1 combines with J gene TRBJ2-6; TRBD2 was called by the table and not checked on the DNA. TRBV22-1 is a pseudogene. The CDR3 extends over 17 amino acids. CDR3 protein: CPGSSFGEQSRANVLTF. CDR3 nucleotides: TGTCCTGGGAGTAGCTTCGGCGAACAAAGTCGGGCCAACGTCCTGACTTTC.

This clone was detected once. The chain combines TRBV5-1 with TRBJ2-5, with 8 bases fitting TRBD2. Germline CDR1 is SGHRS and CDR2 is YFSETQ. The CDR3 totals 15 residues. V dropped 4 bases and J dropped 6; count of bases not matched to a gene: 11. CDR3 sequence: CASSGTGAGEQTQYF. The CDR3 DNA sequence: TGCGCCAGCAGCGGCACGGGAGCGGGAGAACAGACCCAGTACTTC.

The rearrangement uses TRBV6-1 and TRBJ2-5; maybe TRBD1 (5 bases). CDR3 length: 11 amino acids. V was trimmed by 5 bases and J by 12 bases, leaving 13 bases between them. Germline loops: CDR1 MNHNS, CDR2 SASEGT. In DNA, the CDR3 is TGTGCCAGCAGTCCGACAGACCTTGAGTACTTC. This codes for CASSPTDLEYF.

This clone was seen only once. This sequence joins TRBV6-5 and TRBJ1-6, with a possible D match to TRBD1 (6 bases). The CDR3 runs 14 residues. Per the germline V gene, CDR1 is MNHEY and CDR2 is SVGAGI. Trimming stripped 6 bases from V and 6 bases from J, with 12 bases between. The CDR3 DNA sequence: TGTGCCAGCAGAGCCGGACAGCCTAATTCACCCCTCCACTTT. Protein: CASRAGQPNSPLHF.